These 18 T cell receptor beta chains share one sample of origin, sequenced in a study of brain T cells in children with intractable seizures. Repertoires were generated with immunoSEQ multiplex PCR, while TCRdb's copy carries only in-frame clones and drops some. This sample has around 100,000 clones; 85% to 95% occur once, and the top ten carry under 4.5%. The material was peripheral blood, obtained at surgery. The receptors come from a boy less than two years old with hemimegalencephaly and intractable seizures.

The rearrangement uses TRBV6-5 and TRBJ2-2; D not resolved. V lost 2 bases and J lost 6, with 10 bases in between. Per germline, CDR1 MNHEY and CDR2 SVGAGI. The CDR3 contains 14 residues. CDR3 loop: CASSYLAPAGELFF. DNA of the CDR3: TGTGCCAGCAGTTACCTGGCGCCCGCCGGGGAGCTGTTTTTT.

This rearrangement joins TRBV19 to TRBJ2-7; 9 positions match TRBD2. The length of the CDR3 is 13 residues. Trimming took 10 bases from V and 7 from J; bases not matched to a gene: 11. The germline CDR1 and CDR2 sequences are LNHDA and SQIVND (reference sequence). Here the CDR3 reads CATKGGGLAEQYF. The CDR3 DNA reads as TGTGCCACCAAAGGGGGGGGACTAGCAGAGCAGTACTTC.

CDR3 amino acids: CASSKPRNRGVSEAFF. As DNA, the CDR3 is TGTGCCAGCAGCAAACCGCGGAACAGGGGAGTCTCTGAAGCTTTCTTT. The V call is TRBV21-1, the J call TRBJ1-1; the tabulated D call, TRBD1, remains unverified against the DNA. TRBV21-1 is marked as a pseudogene. This CDR3 contains 16 residues.

The gene calls are TRBV7-3 and TRBJ2-3; D possibly corresponds to TRBD1 (5 bases). Trimming took off 0 bases at V and 4 bases at J, with 5 bases between the two ends. The germline V gene encodes CDR1 SGHTA and CDR2 FQGTGA. This CDR3 is built from 13 residues. The CDR3 DNA reads TGTGCCAGCAGCTTAACAGGGGCAGATACGCAGTATTTT. Protein sequence: CASSLTGADTQYF.

The gene calls are TRBV9 and TRBJ2-2, with 11 bases aligning to TRBD2. Germline-derived CDR1 and CDR2 are SGDLS and YYNGEE. The CDR3 consists of 16 residues. Trimming at V came to 4 bases and at J to 4 bases, leaving 6 bases not matched to a gene. The CDR3 loop is CASSFTSGSGTGELFF. As DNA, the CDR3 is TGTGCCAGCAGCTTTACTAGCGGGAGCGGCACCGGGGAGCTGTTTTTT.

The rearrangement uses TRBV6-5 and TRBJ1-5; tentatively, D is TRBD1 (5 bases). The CDR3 covers 15 residues. CDR1 and CDR2 (germline): MNHEY, SVGAGI. V was shortened by 5 bases and J by 8 bases, with 19 bases between the two germline ends. CDR3 nucleotides: TGTGCCAGCAGTAAGAACACGGGGGTGGTTGAGCCCCAGCATTTT. Translated: CASSKNTGVVEPQHF.

V gene TRBV9 combines with J gene TRBJ2-3; D is uncertain. Trimming removed 4 bases from V and 7 bases from J, with 16 bases in between. The CDR3 contains 14 residues. In germline, CDR1 is SGDLS, CDR2 YYNGEE. In DNA form, the CDR3 reads TGTGCCAGCAGCCCCCCCGATGGCTTACATACGCAGTATTTT. Translated: CASSPPDGLHTQYF.

The chain is built from TRBV13 and TRBJ2-1, with TRBD2 matching over 9 bases. The germline V gene encodes CDR1 PRHDT and CDR2 FYEKMQ (reference sequence). The CDR3 runs to 15 residues. Trimming took 5 bases from V and 2 from J; bases not matched to a gene: 4. The CDR3 nucleotides read TGTGCCAGCAGCCGGGGACTAGCAGCCTACAATGAGCAGTTCTTC. Translated: CASSRGLAAYNEQFF.

CDR3 sequence: CASSLMSQGANPGNQPQHF. Here the CDR3 DNA reads TGTGCCAGCAGTTTAATGAGCCAGGGGGCTAACCCTGGCAATCAGCCCCAGCATTTT. The rearrangement joins TRBV28 to TRBJ1-5; TRBD1 matches 8 bases. J lost 2 bases, V lost 2 bases, and 14 bases had no gene match. Germline lookup yields CDR1 MDHEN and CDR2 SYDVKM. The CDR3 is 19 residues long.

The chain combines TRBV7-3 with TRBJ2-1, with 11 bases that match TRBD2. Germline CDR1 reads SGHTA; CDR2 reads FQGTGA. V lost 5 bases to trimming and J lost 7 bases; unmatched junction nucleotides: 16. This CDR3 has 18 residues. The CDR3 sequence: CASSRDAVAGGPGNEQFF. The CDR3 region has the DNA TGTGCCAGCAGCCGAGACGCCGTAGCGGGAGGGCCGGGGAATGAGCAGTTCTTC.

This clone was seen only once. The rearrangement uses TRBV7-3 and TRBJ2-5, with D perhaps matching TRBD2 (6 bases). V lost 5 bases, J lost 2 bases, and 24 bases lay in between. CDR1 SGHTA and CDR2 FQGTGA come from the germline V gene. The CDR3 extends over 18 amino acids. DNA for the CDR3: TGTGCCAGCAGCCCGACCACCCTAAGGAGGGCCCATCAAGAGACCCAGTACTTC. Encoded protein: CASSPTTLRRAHQETQYF.

The J gene is TRBJ1-5, the V gene TRBV5-4; D unresolved. V shed 1 base and J shed 6 bases, with 11 bases lying between them. CDR3 length: 14 amino acids. The germline V gene has CDR1 SGHNT and CDR2 YYREEE (reference sequence). The CDR3 nucleotides read TGTGCCAGCAGCTTGATGGGAGGTGGTCAGCCCCAGCATTTT. Its protein is CASSLMGGGQPQHF.

CDR3 region: CASSRSIGLAGPNTGELFF. The CDR3 coding sequence is TGTGCCAGCAGCCGATCCATAGGACTAGCGGGACCGAACACCGGGGAGCTGTTTTTT. The chain has TRBV13 and TRBJ2-2; 12 bases align to TRBD2. The CDR3 sequence is 19 residues long. J was trimmed by 0 bases and V by 5 bases; bases with no gene match: 10. CDR1 PRHDT and CDR2 FYEKMQ come from the germline V gene (reference sequence).

The V call is TRBV6-6, the J call TRBJ2-2, with 7 bases aligning to TRBD2. The CDR3 has 13 amino acids. Unmatched junction bases numbered 5, after V lost 6 bases and J lost 7 bases. From germline, CDR1 is MNHNY and CDR2 SVGAGI (reference sequence). CDR3 loop: CASRTPGGGELFF. CDR3 sequence (DNA): TGTGCCAGCAGAACTCCGGGGGGCGGGGAGCTGTTTTTT.

The chain links TRBV6-1 to TRBJ2-1; 10 bases are a match to TRBD2. Germline CDR1 is MNHNS and CDR2 is SASEGT. Unmatched junction bases numbered 16, after V lost 2 bases and J lost 6 bases. The CDR3 covers 19 residues. The CDR3 nucleotides read TGTGCCAGCAGTGAACCCCACCGAACCACTAGCGGGGACCCCAATGAGCAGTTCTTC. Amino acids: CASSEPHRTTSGDPNEQFF.

A single count supports this clone. CDR3 sequence reads: CASGGETQYF. CDR3 DNA: TGTGCCAGCGGAGGGGAGACCCAGTACTTC. J is TRBJ2-5 and V is TRBV3-1 (or the pseudogene TRBV3-2); D possibly corresponds to TRBD2 (6 bases). This CDR3 has 10 residues. V was pared by 8 bases and J by 5 bases, with 6 bases between. The germline V gene has CDR1 LGHDT and CDR2 YNNKEL (reference sequence).

The chain carries TRBV19 and TRBJ2-5; D is ambiguous. Trimming took off 0 bases at V and 5 bases at J, with 10 bases between the two ends. CDR1 and CDR2 (germline): LNHDA, SQIVND (reference sequence). The length of the CDR3 is 14 residues. The DNA of the CDR3 is TGTGCCAGTAGTATAGATCGGAGACGGGAGACCCAGTACTTC. This translates into CASSIDRRRETQYF.

The CDR3 DNA sequence: TGTGCCATCAGTGTGTCCGGGATGGTGACCGGGGAGCTGTTTTTT. Its protein product is CAISVSGMVTGELFF. The V and J genes are TRBV10-3 and TRBJ2-2; D perhaps matches TRBD2 (5 bases). V shed 4 bases and J shed 5 bases, with 14 bases lying between them. Germline loops: CDR1 ENHRY, CDR2 SYGVKD. The CDR3 has 15 amino acids.